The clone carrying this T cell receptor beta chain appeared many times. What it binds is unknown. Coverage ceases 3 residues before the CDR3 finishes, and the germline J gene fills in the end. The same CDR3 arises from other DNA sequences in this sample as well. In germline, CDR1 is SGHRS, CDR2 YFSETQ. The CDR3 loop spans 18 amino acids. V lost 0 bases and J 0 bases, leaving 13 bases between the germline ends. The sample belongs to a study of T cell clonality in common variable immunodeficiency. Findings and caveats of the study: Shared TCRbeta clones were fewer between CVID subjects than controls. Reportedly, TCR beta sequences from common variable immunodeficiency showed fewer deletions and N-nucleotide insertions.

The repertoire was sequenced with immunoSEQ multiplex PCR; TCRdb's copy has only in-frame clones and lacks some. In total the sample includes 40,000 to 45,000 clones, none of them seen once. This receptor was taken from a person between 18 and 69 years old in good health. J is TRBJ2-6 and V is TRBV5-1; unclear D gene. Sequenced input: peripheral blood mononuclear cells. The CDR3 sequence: CASSLGAAITSGANVLTF. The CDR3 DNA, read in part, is TGCGCCAGCAGCTTGGGAGCTGCTATCACCTCTGGGGCCAACGTC.